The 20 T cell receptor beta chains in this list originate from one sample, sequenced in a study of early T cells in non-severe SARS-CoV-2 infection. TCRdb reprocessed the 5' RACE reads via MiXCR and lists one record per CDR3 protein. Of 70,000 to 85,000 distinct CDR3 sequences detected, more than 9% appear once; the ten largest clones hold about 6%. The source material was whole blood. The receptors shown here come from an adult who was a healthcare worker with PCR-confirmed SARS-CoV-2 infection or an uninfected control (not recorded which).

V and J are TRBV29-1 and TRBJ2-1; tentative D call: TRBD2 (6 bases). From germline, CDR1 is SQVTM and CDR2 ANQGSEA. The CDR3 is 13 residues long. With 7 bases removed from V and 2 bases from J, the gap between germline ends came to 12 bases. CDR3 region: CSALPGAYNEQFF. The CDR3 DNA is TGCAGCGCCTTGCCGGGGGCCTACAATGAGCAGTTCTTC.

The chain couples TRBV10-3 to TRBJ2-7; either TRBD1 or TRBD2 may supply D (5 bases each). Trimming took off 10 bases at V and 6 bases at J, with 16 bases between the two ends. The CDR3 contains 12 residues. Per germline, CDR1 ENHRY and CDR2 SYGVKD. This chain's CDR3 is CATGAWNGEQYF. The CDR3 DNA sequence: TGTGCCACCGGGGCCTGGAATGGCGAGCAGTACTTC.

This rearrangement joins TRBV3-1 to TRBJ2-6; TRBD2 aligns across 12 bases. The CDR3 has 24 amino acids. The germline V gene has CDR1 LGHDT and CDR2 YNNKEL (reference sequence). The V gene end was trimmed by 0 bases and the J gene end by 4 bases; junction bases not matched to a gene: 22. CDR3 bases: TGTGCCAGCAGCCAAGATTCCACAGGGAGCTACTCTAGCGGGAGGGCGGCGGGGGCCAACGTCCTGACTTTC. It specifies CASSQDSTGSYSSGRAAGANVLTF.

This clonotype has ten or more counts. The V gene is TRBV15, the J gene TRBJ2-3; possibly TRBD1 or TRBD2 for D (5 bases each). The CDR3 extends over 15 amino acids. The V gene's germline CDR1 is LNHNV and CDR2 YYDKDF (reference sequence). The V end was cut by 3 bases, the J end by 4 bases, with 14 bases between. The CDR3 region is CATSSRRRGADTQYF. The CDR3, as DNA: TGTGCCACCAGCAGCCGACGGAGAGGGGCAGATACGCAGTATTTT.

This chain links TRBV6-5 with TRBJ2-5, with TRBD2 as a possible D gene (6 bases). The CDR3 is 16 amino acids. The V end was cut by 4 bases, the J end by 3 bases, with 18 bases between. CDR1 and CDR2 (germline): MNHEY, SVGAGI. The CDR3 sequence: CASSFGTPWAKETQYF. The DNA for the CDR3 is TGTGCCAGCAGTTTCGGGACTCCATGGGCCAAAGAGACCCAGTACTTC.

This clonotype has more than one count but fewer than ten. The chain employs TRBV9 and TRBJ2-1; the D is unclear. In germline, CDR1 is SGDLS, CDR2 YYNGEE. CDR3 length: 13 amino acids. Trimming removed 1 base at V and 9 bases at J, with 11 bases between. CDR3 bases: TGTGCCAGCAGCGTAACGTCAGAAGGTGAGCAGTTCTTC. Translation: CASSVTSEGEQFF.

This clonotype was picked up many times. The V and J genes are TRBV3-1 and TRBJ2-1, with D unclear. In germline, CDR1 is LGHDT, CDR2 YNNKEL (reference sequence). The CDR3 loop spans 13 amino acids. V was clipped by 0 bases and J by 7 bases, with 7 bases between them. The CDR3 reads CASSQDLRNEQFF. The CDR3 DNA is TGTGCCAGCAGCCAAGATCTCCGTAATGAGCAGTTCTTC.

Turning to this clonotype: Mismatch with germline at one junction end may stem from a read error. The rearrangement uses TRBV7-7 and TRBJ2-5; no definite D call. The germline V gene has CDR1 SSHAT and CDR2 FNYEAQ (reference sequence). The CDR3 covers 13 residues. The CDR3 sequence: CASSLDRGETQYF. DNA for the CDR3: TGTGCTAGCAGCTTAGATCGCGGAGAGACCCAGTACTTC.

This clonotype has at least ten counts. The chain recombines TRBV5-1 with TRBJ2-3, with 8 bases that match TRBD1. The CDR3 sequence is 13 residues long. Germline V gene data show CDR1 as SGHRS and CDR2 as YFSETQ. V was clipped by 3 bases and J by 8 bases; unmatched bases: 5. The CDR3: CASSSGQAGTQYF. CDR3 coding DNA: TGCGCCAGCAGCTCGGGACAGGCCGGTACGCAGTATTTT.

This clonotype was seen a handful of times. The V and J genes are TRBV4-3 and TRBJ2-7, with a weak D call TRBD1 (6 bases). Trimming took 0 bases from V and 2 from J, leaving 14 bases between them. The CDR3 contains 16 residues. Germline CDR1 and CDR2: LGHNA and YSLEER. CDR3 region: CASSQESQGYPYEQYF. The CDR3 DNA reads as TGCGCCAGCAGCCAAGAAAGTCAGGGGTACCCCTACGAGCAGTACTTC.

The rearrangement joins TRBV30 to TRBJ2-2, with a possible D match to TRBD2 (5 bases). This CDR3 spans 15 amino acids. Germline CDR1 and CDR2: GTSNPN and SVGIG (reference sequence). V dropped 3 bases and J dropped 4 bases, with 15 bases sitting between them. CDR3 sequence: CAWSRAQGSTGELFF. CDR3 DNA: TGTGCCTGGAGCCGGGCGCAAGGGAGCACCGGGGAGCTGTTTTTT.

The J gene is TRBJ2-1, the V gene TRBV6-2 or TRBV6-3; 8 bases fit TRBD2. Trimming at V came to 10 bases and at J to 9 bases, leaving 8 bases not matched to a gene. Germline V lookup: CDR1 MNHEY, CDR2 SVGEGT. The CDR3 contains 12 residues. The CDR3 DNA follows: TGTGCCACGGCGGGACTAGTGCTTGAGCAGTTCTTC. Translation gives CATAGLVLEQFF.

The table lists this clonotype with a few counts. The CDR3 nucleotides read TGTGCCAGCAGCCCCAGAGGGGTTTACATGAACACTGAAGCTTTCTTT. Translating gives CASSPRGVYMNTEAFF. The rearrangement joins TRBV3-1 to TRBJ1-1; D possibly corresponds to TRBD1 (5 bases). Germline-derived CDR1 and CDR2 are LGHDT and YNNKEL (reference sequence). This CDR3 spans 16 amino acids. Trimming took 4 bases from V and 0 from J, leaving 15 bases between them.

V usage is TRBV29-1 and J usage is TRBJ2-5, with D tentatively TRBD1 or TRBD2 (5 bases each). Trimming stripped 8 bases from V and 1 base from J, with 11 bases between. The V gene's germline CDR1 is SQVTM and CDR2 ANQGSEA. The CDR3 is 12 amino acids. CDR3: CSHFGGQETQYF. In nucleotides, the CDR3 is TGCAGCCATTTTGGGGGCCAAGAGACCCAGTACTTC. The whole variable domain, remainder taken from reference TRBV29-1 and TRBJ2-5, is SAVISQKPSRDICQRGTSLTIQCQVDSQVTMMFWYRQQPGQSLTLIATANQGSEATYESGFVIDKFPISRPNLTFSTLTVSNMSPEDSSIYLCSHFGGQETQYFGPGTRLLVL.

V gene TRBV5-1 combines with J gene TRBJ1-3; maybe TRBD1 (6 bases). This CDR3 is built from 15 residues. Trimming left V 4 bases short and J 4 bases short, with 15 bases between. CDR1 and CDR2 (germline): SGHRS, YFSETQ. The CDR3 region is CASSPVIGQGNTIYF. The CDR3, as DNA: TGCGCCAGCAGCCCTGTTATAGGACAGGGAAACACCATATATTTT.

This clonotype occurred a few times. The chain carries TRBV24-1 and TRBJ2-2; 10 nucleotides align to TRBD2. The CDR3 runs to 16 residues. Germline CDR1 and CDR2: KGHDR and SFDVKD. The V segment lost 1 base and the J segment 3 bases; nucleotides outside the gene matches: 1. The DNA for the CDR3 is TGTGCCACCAGTGATTTCCTAGCGGGAGACACCGGGGAGCTGTTTTTT. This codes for CATSDFLAGDTGELFF.

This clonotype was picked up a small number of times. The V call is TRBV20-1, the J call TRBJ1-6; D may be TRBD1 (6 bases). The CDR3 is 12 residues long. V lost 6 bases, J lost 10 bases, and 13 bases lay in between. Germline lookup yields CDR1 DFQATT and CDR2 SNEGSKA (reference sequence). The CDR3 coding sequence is TGCAGTGCCGGGAGGGGGGGATCACCCCTCCACTTT. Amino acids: CSAGRGGSPLHF.

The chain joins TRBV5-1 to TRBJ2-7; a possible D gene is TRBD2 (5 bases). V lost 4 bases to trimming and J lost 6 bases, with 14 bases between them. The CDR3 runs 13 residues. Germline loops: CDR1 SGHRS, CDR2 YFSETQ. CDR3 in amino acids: CASSTGRAGEQYF. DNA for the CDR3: TGCGCCAGCAGCACTGGTCGGGCGGGCGAGCAGTACTTC. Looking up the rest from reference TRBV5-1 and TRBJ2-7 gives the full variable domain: KAGVTQTPRYLIKTRGQQVTLSCSPISGHRSVSWYQQTPGQGLQFLFEYFSETQRNKGNFPGRFSGRQFSNSRSEMNVSTLELGDSALYLCASSTGRAGEQYFGPGTRLTVT.

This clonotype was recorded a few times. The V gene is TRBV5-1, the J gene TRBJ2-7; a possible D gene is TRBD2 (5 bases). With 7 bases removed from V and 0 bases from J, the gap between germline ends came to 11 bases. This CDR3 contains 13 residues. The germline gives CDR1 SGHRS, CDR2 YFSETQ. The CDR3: CASSDSFSYEQYF. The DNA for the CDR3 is TGCGCCAGCTCGGACTCGTTCTCCTACGAGCAGTACTTC.

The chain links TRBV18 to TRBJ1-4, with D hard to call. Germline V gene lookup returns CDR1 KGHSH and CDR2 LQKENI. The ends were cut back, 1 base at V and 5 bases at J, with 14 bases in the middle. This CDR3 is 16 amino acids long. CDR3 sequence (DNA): TGTGCCAGCTCACCACGCCCAGAAGGGTTGAATGAAAAACTGTTTTTT. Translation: CASSPRPEGLNEKLFF.